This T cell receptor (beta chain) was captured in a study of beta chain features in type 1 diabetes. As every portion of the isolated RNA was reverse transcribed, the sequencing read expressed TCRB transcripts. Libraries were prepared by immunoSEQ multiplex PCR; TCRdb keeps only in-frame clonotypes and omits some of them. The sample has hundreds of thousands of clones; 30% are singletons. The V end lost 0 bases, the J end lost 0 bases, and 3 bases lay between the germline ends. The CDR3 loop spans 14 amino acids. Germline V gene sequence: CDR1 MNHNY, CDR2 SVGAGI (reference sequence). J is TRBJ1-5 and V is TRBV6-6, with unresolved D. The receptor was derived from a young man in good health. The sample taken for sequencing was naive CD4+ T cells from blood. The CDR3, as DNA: TGTGCCAGCAGTTACTCGAATAGCAATCAGCCCCAGCATTTT. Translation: CASSYSNSNQPQHF.